This T cell receptor beta chain stems from a study of T cells after yellow fever vaccination. This clonotype was counted only a few times. Its antigen is not identified. General observations from the study: Post-booster repertoires again held most primary-vaccination clones (roughly 96% CD4, over 80% CD8). Compared with primary, the secondary response was weaker and peaked at day 5, not 15.

In making TCR cDNA, 5'RACE template switching added a universal primer site and UMIs to it. TCRdb analysed the 5' RACE reads with MiXCR anew, one entry per CDR3 protein. The sample shows about 630,000 distinct CDR3 sequences, 9% to 15% of them seen only once. The V and J ends lost 4 bases and 12 bases respectively, with 19 bases between them. The V gene's germline CDR1 is SGHRS and CDR2 YFSETQ. The CDR3 consists of 13 residues. Sequencing used PBMCs, obtained on the day of the yellow fever booster vaccination. The receptor was derived from a young man who received the YFV17D yellow fever vaccine. The chain is built from TRBV5-1 and TRBJ1-1; TRBD1 is a possible D gene (6 bases). The DNA of the CDR3 is TGCGCCAGCAGCAATCAGGGGCAGGAGAGATCTTTCTTT. This gives the protein CASSNQGQERSFF. Based on the CDR3 plus reference TRBV5-1 and TRBJ1-1, the full variable domain is KAGVTQTPRYLIKTRGQQVTLSCSPISGHRSVSWYQQTPGQGLQFLFEYFSETQRNKGNFPGRFSGRQFSNSRSEMNVSTLELGDSALYLCASSNQGQERSFFGQGTRLTVV.